Reported below is one T cell receptor (beta chain). The sample holds one count of this clonotype. What antigen it recognizes has not been identified. Base qualities were left out, and no much larger clone turns up one base away. One read alone makes for weak evidence. Receptors were amplified or captured by PCR. Data came from a NextSeq 500. TCRdb trimmed public reads at Q25 via fastp, called clones via MiXCR and kept in-frame beta chains. CDR3 protein duplicates are merged, each entry listing the most common genes and DNA. In this sample the table shows around 11,000 distinct CDR3 sequences, 22% of which occur a single time. Jointly, the top ten make up around 8.9% of the sample. The CDR1 and CDR2 encoded by the germline V gene are MNHNS and SASEGT. The CDR3 has 14 amino acids, counting the end cysteine and phenylalanine. The entry retains the CDR3 DNA only, 42 bases that are in frame from base 1. V is clipped by 0 bases and J by 5 bases, and the sequence between their germline boundaries is 10 bases long.

This entry comes from a study of immune characterization of retroperitoneal liposarcoma (dated by TCRdb to 2018 to 2020). This receptor was identified in a female donor with retroperitoneal liposarcoma. The chain joins TRBV6-1 to TRBJ1-1; TRBD1 is perhaps the D gene, given 5 matching bases. The sequenced sample consisted of blood. The sequenced DNA: TGTGCCAGCAGTGAAGCGTTAGGGGTAACTGAAGCTTTCTTT. Its amino acids are CASSEALGVTEAFF.